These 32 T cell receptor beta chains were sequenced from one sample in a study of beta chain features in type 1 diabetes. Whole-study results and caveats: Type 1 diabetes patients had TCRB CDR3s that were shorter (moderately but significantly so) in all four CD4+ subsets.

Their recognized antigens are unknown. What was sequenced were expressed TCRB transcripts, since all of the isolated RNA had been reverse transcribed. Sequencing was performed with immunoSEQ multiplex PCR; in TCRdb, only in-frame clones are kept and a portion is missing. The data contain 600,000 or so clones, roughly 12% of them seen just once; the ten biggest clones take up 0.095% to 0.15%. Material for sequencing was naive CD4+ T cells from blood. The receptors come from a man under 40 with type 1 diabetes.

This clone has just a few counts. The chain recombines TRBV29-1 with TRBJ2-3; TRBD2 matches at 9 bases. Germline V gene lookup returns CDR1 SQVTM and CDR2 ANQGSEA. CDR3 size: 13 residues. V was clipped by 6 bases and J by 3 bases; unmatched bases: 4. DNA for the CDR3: TGCAGCGTGGCGAGCGGGGGGACAGATACGCAGTATTTT. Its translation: CSVASGGTDTQYF.

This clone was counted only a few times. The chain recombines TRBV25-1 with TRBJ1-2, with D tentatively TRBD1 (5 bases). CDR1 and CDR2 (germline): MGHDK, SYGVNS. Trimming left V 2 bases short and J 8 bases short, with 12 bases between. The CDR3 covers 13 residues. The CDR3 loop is CASSEEGAGGYTF. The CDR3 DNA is TGTGCCAGCAGTGAAGAAGGGGCAGGGGGCTACACCTTC.

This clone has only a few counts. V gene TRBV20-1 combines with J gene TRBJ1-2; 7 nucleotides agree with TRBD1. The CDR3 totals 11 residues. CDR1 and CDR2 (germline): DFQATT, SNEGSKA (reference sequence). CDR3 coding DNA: TGCACACCGACAGGGAACTATGGCTACACCTTC. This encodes CTPTGNYGYTF.

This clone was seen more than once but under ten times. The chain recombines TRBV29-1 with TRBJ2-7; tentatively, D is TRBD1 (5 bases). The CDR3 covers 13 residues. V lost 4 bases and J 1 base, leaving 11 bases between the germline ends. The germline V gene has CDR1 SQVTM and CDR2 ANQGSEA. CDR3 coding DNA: TGCAGCGTTGGATTGAGACAGTCCTACGAGCAGTACTTC. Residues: CSVGLRQSYEQYF.

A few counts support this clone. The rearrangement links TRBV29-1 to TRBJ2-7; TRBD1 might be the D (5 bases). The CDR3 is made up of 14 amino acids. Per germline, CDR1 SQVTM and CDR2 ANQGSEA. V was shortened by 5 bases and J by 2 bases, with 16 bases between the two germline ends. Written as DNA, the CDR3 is TGCAGCGTTTCACGAACTTCAGGGACCTACGAGCAGTACTTC. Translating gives CSVSRTSGTYEQYF.

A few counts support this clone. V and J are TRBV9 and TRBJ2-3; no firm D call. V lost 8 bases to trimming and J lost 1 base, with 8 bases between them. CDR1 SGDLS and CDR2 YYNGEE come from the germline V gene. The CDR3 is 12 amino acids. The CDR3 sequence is CASSRGTDTQYF. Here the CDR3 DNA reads TGTGCCAGTTCACGGGGCACAGATACGCAGTATTTT.

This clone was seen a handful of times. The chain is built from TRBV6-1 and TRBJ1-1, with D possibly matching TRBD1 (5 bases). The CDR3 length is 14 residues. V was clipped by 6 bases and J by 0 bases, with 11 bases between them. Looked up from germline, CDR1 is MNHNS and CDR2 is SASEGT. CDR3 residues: CASSLGLLNTEAFF. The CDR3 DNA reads TGTGCCAGCAGCCTGGGGCTGCTGAACACTGAAGCTTTCTTT.

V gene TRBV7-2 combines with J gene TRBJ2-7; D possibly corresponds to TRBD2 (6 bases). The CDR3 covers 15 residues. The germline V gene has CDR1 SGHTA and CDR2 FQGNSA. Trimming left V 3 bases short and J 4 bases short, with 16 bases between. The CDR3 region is CASSFSGITVYEQYF. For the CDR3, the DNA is TGTGCCAGCAGCTTTAGCGGAATCACGGTTTACGAGCAGTACTTC.

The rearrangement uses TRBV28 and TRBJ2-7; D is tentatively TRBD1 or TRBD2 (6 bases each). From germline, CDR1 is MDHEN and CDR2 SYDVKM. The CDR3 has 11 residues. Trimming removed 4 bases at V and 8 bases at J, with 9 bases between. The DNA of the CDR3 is TGTGCCAGCAGTTGGGGGGCGAAGCAGTACTTC. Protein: CASSWGAKQYF.

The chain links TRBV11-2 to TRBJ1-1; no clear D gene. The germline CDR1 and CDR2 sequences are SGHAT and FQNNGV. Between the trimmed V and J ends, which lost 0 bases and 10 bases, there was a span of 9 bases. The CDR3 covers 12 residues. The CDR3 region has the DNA TGTGCCAGCAGCTTAGAGGGGATCGTAGCTTTCTTT. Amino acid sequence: CASSLEGIVAFF.

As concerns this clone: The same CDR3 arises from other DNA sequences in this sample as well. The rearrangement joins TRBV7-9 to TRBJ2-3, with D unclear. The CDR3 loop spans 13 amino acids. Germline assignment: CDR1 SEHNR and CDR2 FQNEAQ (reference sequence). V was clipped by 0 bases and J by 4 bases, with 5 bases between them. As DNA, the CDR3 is TGTGCCAGCAGCTTAGCAGGAGCAGATACGCAGTATTTT. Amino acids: CASSLAGADTQYF.

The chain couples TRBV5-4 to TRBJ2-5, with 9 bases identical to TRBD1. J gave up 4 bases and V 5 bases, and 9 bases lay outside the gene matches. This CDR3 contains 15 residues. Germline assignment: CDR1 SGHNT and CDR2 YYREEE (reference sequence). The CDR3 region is CASSPPGQGGETQYF. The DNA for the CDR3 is TGTGCCAGCAGTCCACCGGGACAGGGAGGAGAGACCCAGTACTTC.

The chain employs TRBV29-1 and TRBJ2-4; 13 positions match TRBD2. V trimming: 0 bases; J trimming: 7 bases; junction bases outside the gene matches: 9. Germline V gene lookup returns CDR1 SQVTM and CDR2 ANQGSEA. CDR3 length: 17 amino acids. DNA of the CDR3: TGCAGCGTTGAAGATCAACTAGCGGGGGGGCCGCTCAACATTCAGTACTTC. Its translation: CSVEDQLAGGPLNIQYF.

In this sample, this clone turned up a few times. The CDR3 DNA follows: TGTGCCAGTCTGTCTTTCGCGGGGGCCACAGATACGCAGTATTTT. Protein product: CASLSFAGATDTQYF. This rearrangement joins TRBV28 to TRBJ2-3; TRBD2 is a possible D gene (7 bases). Germline CDR1 reads MDHEN; CDR2 reads SYDVKM. The V end was cut by 9 bases, the J end by 2 bases, with 18 bases between. The CDR3 has 15 residues.

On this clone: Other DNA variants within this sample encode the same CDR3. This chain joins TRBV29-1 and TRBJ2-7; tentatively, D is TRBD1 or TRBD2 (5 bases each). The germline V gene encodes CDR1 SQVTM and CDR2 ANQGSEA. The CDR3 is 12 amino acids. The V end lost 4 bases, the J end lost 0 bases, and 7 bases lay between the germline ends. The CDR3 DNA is TGCAGCGTTGCGAGGGGCTCCTACGAGCAGTACTTC. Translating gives CSVARGSYEQYF.

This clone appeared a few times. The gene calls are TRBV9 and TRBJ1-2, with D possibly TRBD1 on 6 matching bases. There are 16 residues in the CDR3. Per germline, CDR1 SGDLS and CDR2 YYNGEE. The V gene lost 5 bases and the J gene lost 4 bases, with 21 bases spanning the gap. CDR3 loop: CASSTQVQGLLYGYTF. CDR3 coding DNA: TGTGCCAGCAGTACGCAGGTACAGGGACTACTCTATGGCTACACCTTC.

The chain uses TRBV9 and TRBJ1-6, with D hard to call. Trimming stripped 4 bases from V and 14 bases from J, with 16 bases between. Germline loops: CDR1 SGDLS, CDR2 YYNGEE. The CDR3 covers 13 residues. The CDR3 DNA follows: TGTGCCAGCAGCCCAGAGGATCCTCCTACCCTCCACTTT. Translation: CASSPEDPPTLHF.

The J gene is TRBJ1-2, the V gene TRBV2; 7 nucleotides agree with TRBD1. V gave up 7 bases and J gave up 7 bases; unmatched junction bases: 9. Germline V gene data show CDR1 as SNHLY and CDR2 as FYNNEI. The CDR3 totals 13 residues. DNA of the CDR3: TGTGCCAGCACCCTACAGGGGCTTCCTGGCTACACCTTC. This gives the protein CASTLQGLPGYTF.

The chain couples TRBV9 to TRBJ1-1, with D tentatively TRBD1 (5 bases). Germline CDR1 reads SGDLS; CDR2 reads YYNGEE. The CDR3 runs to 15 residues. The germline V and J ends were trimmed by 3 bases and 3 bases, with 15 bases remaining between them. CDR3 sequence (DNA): TGTGCCAGCAGCGACCTCCTGGGGGGATACACTGAAGCTTTCTTT. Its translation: CASSDLLGGYTEAFF.

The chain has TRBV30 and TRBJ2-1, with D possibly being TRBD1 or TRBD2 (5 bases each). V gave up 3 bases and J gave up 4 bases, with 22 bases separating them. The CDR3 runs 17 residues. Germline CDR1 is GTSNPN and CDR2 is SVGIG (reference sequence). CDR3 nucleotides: TGTGCCTGGAGAGAAAGAGGGGTCCATTTTTTATACAATGAGCAGTTCTTC. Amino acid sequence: CAWRERGVHFLYNEQFF.

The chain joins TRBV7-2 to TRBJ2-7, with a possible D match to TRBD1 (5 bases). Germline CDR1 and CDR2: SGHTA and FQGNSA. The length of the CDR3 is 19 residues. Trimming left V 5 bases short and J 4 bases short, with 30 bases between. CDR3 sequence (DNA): TGTGCCAGCAGCAATATCTACTTTACCCATGACAGTGCGTGGTACGAGCAGTACTTC. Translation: CASSNIYFTHDSAWYEQYF.

CDR3 amino acids: CASSQKVSAGGNYGYTF. The DNA of the CDR3 is TGCGCCAGCAGCCAAAAGGTGTCGGCAGGGGGAAACTATGGCTACACCTTC. The rearrangement links TRBV4-3 to TRBJ1-2; TRBD1 agrees at 7 bases. Germline trimming cut 2 bases from V and 2 bases from J; bases unmatched to any gene: 11. The CDR3 covers 17 residues. Germline V CDR1 and CDR2: LGHNA, YSLEER.

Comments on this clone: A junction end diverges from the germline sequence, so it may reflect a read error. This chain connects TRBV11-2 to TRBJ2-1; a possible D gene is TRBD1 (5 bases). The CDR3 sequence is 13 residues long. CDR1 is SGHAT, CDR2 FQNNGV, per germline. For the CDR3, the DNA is TGTGCCAACAGCTTACAGGACGGATTAAAGCAGTTCTTC. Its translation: CANSLQDGLKQFF.

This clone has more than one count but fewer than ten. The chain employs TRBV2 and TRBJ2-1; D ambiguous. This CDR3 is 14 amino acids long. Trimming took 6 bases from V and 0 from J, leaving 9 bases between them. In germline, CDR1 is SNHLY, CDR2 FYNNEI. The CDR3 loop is CASSKRSSYNEQFF. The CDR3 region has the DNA TGTGCCAGCAGCAAGCGCAGCTCCTACAATGAGCAGTTCTTC.

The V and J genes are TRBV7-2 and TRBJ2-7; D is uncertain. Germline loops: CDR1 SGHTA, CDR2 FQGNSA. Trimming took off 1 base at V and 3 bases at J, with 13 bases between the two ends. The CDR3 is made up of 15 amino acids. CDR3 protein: CASSLDSNSFYEQYF. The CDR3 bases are TGTGCCAGCAGCTTAGACAGCAACTCTTTCTACGAGCAGTACTTC.

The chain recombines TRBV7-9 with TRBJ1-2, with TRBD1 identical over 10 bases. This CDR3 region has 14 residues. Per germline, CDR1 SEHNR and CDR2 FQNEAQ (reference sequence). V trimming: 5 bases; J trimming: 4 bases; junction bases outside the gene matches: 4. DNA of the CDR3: TGTGCCAGCAGCACCGGGACAGGGGTCTATGGCTACACCTTC. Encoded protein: CASSTGTGVYGYTF. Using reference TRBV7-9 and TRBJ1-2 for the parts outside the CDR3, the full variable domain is DTGVSQNPRHKITKRGQNVTFRCDPISEHNRLYWYRQTLGQGPEFLTYFQNEAQLEKSRLLSDRFSAERPKGSFSTLEIQRTEQGDSAMYLCASSTGTGVYGYTFGSGTRLTVV.

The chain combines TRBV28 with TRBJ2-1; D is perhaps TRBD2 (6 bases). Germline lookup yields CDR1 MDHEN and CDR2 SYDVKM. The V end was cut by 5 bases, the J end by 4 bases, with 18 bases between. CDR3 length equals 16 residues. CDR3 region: CASSAPGLRMYNEQFF. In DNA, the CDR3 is TGTGCCAGCAGTGCACCGGGACTCCGAATGTACAATGAGCAGTTCTTC.

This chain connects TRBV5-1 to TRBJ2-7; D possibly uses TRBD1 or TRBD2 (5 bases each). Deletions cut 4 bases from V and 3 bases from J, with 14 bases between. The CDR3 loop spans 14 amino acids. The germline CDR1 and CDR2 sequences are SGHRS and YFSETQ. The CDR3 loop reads CASSPRDGFYEQYF. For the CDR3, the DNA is TGCGCCAGCAGCCCTCGGGACGGCTTCTACGAGCAGTACTTC.

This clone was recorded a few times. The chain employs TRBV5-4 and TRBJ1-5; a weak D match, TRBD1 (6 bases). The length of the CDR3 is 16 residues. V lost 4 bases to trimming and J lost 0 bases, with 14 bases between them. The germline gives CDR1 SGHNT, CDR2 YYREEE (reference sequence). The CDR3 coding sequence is TGTGCCAGCAGCGGCGGACAGCATTATAGCAATCAGCCCCAGCATTTT. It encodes CASSGGQHYSNQPQHF.

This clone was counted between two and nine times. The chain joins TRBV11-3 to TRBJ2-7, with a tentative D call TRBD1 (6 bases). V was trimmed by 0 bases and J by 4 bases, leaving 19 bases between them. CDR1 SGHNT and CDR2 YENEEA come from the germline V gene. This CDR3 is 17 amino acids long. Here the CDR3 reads CASSLDGRNRAYYEQYF. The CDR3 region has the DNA TGTGCCAGCAGCTTAGATGGGCGGAACAGGGCGTATTACGAGCAGTACTTC.

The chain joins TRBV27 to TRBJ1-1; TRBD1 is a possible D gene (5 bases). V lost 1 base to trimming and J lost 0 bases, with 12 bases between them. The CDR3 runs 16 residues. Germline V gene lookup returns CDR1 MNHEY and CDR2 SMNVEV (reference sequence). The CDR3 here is CASSLYGTLMNTEAFF. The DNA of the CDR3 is TGTGCCAGCAGTTTATACGGGACTCTCATGAACACTGAAGCTTTCTTT.

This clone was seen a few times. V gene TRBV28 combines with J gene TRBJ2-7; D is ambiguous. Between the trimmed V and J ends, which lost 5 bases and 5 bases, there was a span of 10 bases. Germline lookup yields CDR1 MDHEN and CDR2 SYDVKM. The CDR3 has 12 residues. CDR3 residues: CASSLRHDEQYF. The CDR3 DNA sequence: TGTGCCAGCAGTCTTCGACACGACGAGCAGTACTTC.